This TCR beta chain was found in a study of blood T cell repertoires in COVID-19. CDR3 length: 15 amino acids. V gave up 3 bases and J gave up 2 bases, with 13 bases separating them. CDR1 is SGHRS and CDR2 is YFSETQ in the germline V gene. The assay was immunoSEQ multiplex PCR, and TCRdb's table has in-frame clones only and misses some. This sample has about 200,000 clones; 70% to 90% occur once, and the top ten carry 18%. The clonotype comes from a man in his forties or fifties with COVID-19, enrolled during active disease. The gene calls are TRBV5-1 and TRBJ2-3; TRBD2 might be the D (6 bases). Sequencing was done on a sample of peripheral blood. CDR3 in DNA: TGCGCCAGCAGCTCAGGACTAATCCTCACAGATACGCAGTATTTT. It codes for CASSSGLILTDTQYF.